A selection of T cell receptor beta chains follows, all from one sample in a study of T cell changes during pregnancy in multiple sclerosis. The method was immunoSEQ multiplex PCR; TCRdb's version includes in-frame clones alone and lacks a portion of them. Of over 45,000 clones listed, 75% to 90% are singletons. Source: CD4+ T cells from peripheral blood mononuclear cells, taken in the third trimester of pregnancy. These receptors came from a female donor with multiple sclerosis, enrolled in a pregnancy study. Both conserved end residues are part of each CDR3. A D gene is named only where the DNA matches it firmly. The size field is filled for only some rows; it gives once, few, many or a size class.

CASSLQGAGSPLHF	TGTGCCAGCAGCTTACAGGGGGCAGGTTCACCCCTCCACTTT	TRBD1	TRBJ1-6	NA	TRBV7-9
CASSVAEEGAGTF	TGTGCCAGCAGCGTAGCTGAGGAAGGGGCCGGCACCTTC	NA	TRBJ1-2	NA	TRBV9
CSVKGGGLNEKLFF	TGCAGCGTCAAGGGGGGGGGACTTAATGAAAAACTGTTTTTT	NA	TRBJ1-4	NA	TRBV29-1
CASSIRTGGTGNNQPQHF	TGTGCCAGCAGCATCCGGACAGGGGGCACGGGGAACAATCAGCCCCAGCATTTT	NA	TRBJ1-5	NA	TRBV21-1
CASSPQQVGGRNTGELFF	TGTGCCAGCTCACCACAACAAGTGGGGGGGCGGAACACCGGGGAGCTGTTTTTT	NA	TRBJ2-2	NA	TRBV18
CASSVEGGSNYGYTF	TGTGCCAGCAGTGTTGAAGGGGGAAGTAACTATGGCTACACCTTC	NA	TRBJ1-2	NA	TRBV6-1
CASSPKQGSGNTIYF	TGTGCCAGCTCACCTAAACAGGGTTCTGGAAACACCATATATTTT	NA	TRBJ1-3	NA	TRBV18
CASSEVSGRVNSPLHF	TGTGCCAGCAGTGAAGTTTCGGGCAGGGTAAATTCACCCCTCCACTTT	NA	TRBJ1-6	NA	TRBV2
CASSFINSQVNYGYTF	TGTGCCAGCAGCTTTATTAACTCACAGGTTAACTATGGCTACACCTTC	NA	TRBJ1-2	NA	TRBV5-6
CASSHATGFYGYTF	TGCGCCAGCAGCCATGCGACAGGGTTCTATGGCTACACCTTC	TRBD1	TRBJ1-2	NA	TRBV4-3
CASSQDRSGGNGYTF	TGCGCCAGCAGCCAAGATAGGTCGGGGGGCAATGGCTACACCTTC	NA	TRBJ1-2	NA	TRBV4-1
CASSPGQGVGGYTF	TGTGCCAGCTCACCCGGACAGGGAGTAGGTGGCTACACCTTC	TRBD1	TRBJ1-2	NA	TRBV18
CASSEATQRGYGYTF	TGTGCCAGCAGTGAAGCTACCCAAAGGGGTTACGGCTACACCTTC	NA	TRBJ1-2	once	TRBV6-1
CASSRQGSLTEAFF	TGTGCCAGCAGTCGACAGGGAAGCCTCACTGAAGCTTTCTTT	TRBD1	TRBJ1-1	NA	TRBV6-1
CASSYSQNTRGYTF	TGTGCCAGCAGTTACTCCCAGAACACCCGTGGCTACACCTTC	NA	TRBJ1-2	NA	TRBV6-5
CASSLGTGETDTQYF	TGTGCCAGCAGTTTGGGGACAGGGGAGACAGATACGCAGTATTTT	TRBD1	TRBJ2-3	NA	TRBV27
CASTAIDNSPLHF	TGTGCCAGTACCGCTATTGATAATTCACCCCTCCACTTT	NA	TRBJ1-6	NA	TRBV19
CASSLTQAGNTEAFF	TGTGCCAGCAGCTTAACCCAGGCGGGGAACACTGAAGCTTTCTTT	NA	TRBJ1-1	NA	TRBV7-8
CASSLSGSKAKNIQYF	TGTGCCAGCAGCTTATCAGGCAGCAAGGCCAAAAACATTCAGTACTTC	NA	TRBJ2-4	NA	TRBV11-2
CASSPGQARDTQYF	TGCGCCAGCAGCCCGGGACAGGCCCGGGATACGCAGTATTTT	TRBD1	TRBJ2-3	NA	TRBV5-1
CASRPEIGTGGTGELFF	TGTGCCAGCAGACCAGAAATTGGGACAGGGGGCACCGGGGAGCTGTTTTTT	TRBD1	TRBJ2-2	NA	TRBV7-9
CASSPGDRANEKLFF	TGTGCCAGCAGCCCGGGGGACAGGGCTAATGAAAAACTGTTTTTT	TRBD1	TRBJ1-4	NA	TRBV7-2